The sequence of this TCR beta chain was determined in a study of cytomegalovirus exposure and HLA in healthy donors. Study details: When 398 donors were genotyped, roughly 82% of them were found to fall in the Caucasian-associated ancestry cluster. General observations from the study: Presence/absence analyses assumed roughly uniform sequencing depth across donors, which may not hold. When a later analysis compared HLA-associated TCR beta chains with equally common others, the HLA-associated chains turned out to be more clonally expanded and to have lower generation probabilities. Rarity held for most TCR sequences, but there were some public TCRs that occurred in many donors.

The CDR3 sequence is 17 residues long. With V trimmed by 4 bases and J by 4 bases, 12 bases remained unmatched. Per the germline V gene, CDR1 is MNHEY and CDR2 is SMNVEV (reference sequence). In the case of this clone: Its antigen is not identified.

PCR was performed using 60 Vbeta and 13 Jbeta primers. Libraries were prepared by immunoSEQ multiplex PCR; TCRdb keeps only in-frame clonotypes and omits some of them. The sample holds tens of thousands of clones, just over 70% seen once. The chain has TRBV27 and TRBJ2-1, with 8 nucleotides matching TRBD2. Sequenced input: PBMCs. This sequence originates from a man in his fifties or sixties in good health and CMV-seropositive. Here the CDR3 DNA reads TGTGCCAGCAGTTCTACCAGCGGGACTAGAACTTACAATGAGCAGTTCTTC. Encoded protein: CASSSTSGTRTYNEQFF.